Listed here are 13 T cell receptor beta chains from one sample, sequenced in a study of cytomegalovirus exposure and HLA in healthy donors. In the PCR, 60 Vbeta and 13 Jbeta primers were used. Here immunoSEQ multiplex PCR was the method, and the copy in TCRdb shows in-frame clones only, minus some. This sample yields 150,000 to 200,000 clones, of which 76% are seen a single time; around 3.1% belongs to the top ten. The specimen was PBMCs. These receptors were taken from a male donor in good health and CMV-seronegative.

The J gene is TRBJ2-2, the V gene TRBV18, with 10 positions matching TRBD1. CDR1 and CDR2 (germline): KGHSH, LQKENI. The CDR3 runs 15 residues. Trimming cost V 8 bases and J 2 bases; bases outside gene matches: 5. Here the CDR3 reads CASLRDRGNTGELFF. Written as DNA, the CDR3 is TGTGCCAGCCTCCGGGACAGGGGTAACACCGGGGAGCTGTTTTTT.

This clone has more than one count but fewer than ten. The chain couples TRBV5-1 to TRBJ2-7; 11 bases match TRBD1. The V and J ends lost 4 bases and 4 bases, in that order; junction bases with no gene match: 7. The V gene's germline CDR1 is SGHRS and CDR2 YFSETQ. CDR3 length: 15 amino acids. CDR3 sequence: CASSIAGTGGYEQYF. Here the CDR3 DNA reads TGCGCCAGCAGCATCGCCGGGACAGGGGGTTACGAGCAGTACTTC.

The CDR3 coding sequence is TGTGCCATCAGTGAAGGACAGGGGGCAGGTCAGCCCCAGCATTTT. Amino acid sequence: CAISEGQGAGQPQHF. The chain employs TRBV10-3 and TRBJ1-5; TRBD1 matches at 11 bases. CDR1 is ENHRY and CDR2 is SYGVKD in the germline V gene. The V segment lost 3 bases and the J segment 6 bases; nucleotides outside the gene matches: 4. This CDR3 has 15 residues.

The chain combines TRBV7-2 with TRBJ2-7; 9 nucleotides match TRBD1. Trimming took 5 bases from V and 3 from J; bases not matched to a gene: 8. This CDR3 region has 15 residues. Germline V gene sequence: CDR1 SGHTA, CDR2 FQGNSA. The CDR3 loop is CASSQQGAQVYEQYF. The CDR3 DNA reads TGTGCCAGCAGCCAACAGGGGGCGCAGGTCTACGAGCAGTACTTC.

This rearrangement joins TRBV18 to TRBJ2-3; D is perhaps TRBD2 (5 bases). Germline V gene data show CDR1 as KGHSH and CDR2 as LQKENI. V dropped 5 bases and J dropped 1 base, with 13 bases sitting between them. This CDR3 is 15 amino acids long. CDR3 bases: TGTGCCAGCTCAACCGGACTGGAGCGCACAGATACGCAGTATTTT. It is translated as CASSTGLERTDTQYF.

This clone has a single count. CDR3 nucleotides: TGTGCCACCTCGAACTACGGGGGGCAAGAGACCCAGTACTTC. It yields the protein CATSNYGGQETQYF. This chain uses TRBV2 with TRBJ2-5, with 7 bases lining up with TRBD2. Trimming removed 10 bases from V and 2 bases from J; junction bases left unmatched: 10. The CDR3 length is 14 residues. Looked up from germline, CDR1 is SNHLY and CDR2 is FYNNEI.

This clone was seen once. The chain is built from TRBV9 and TRBJ2-2, with 10 bases lining up with TRBD2. With 0 bases clipped from V and 2 bases from J, the junction kept 4 bases outside the gene matches. Germline CDR1 is SGDLS and CDR2 is YYNGEE. The CDR3 has 17 residues. CDR3 nucleotides: TGTGCCAGCAGCGTAGGGGGACTAGCGCCTAACACCGGGGAGCTGTTTTTT. It codes for CASSVGGLAPNTGELFF.

Concerning this clone: An end of the junction differs from the germline gene, which may be a read error. Other nucleotide sequences from this sample produce the same CDR3. The chain carries TRBV5-4 and TRBJ2-7, with a tentative D call TRBD2 (6 bases). Germline V gene sequence: CDR1 SGHNT, CDR2 YYREEE (reference sequence). This CDR3 contains 15 residues. The CDR3 bases are TGCGCCAGCAGCCGTCGGGAGTCTGGGTCTCGCGAGCAGTACTTC. Translation gives CASSRRESGSREQYF.

This chain links TRBV28 with TRBJ2-1, with D possibly TRBD2 on 5 matching bases. CDR3 size: 12 residues. Germline lookup yields CDR1 MDHEN and CDR2 SYDVKM. Trimming shortened V by 8 bases and J by 7 bases, and 12 bases separated the two germline ends. The CDR3 reads CASATKFNEQFF. The CDR3 nucleotides read TGTGCCAGCGCGACTAAATTTAATGAGCAGTTCTTC.

The V gene is TRBV7-9, the J gene TRBJ1-4, with a possible D match to TRBD1 (6 bases). The CDR3 extends over 14 amino acids. With 0 bases removed from V and 6 bases from J, the gap between germline ends came to 8 bases. CDR1 is SEHNR and CDR2 is FQNEAQ in the germline V gene (reference sequence). The CDR3 DNA sequence: TGTGCCAGCAGCTTAGCAGGGACATATGAAAAACTGTTTTTT. It yields the protein CASSLAGTYEKLFF. Variable domain in full (rest from reference TRBV7-9 and TRBJ1-4): DTGVSQNPRHKITKRGQNVTFRCDPISEHNRLYWYRQTLGQGPEFLTYFQNEAQLEKSRLLSDRFSAERPKGSFSTLEIQRTEQGDSAMYLCASSLAGTYEKLFFGSGTQLSVL.

The chain couples TRBV28 to TRBJ2-7; 12 bases fit TRBD2. The CDR3 extends over 15 amino acids. Trimming at V came to 5 bases and at J to 0 bases, leaving 2 bases not matched to a gene. In germline, CDR1 is MDHEN, CDR2 SYDVKM. This CDR3 is CASSLLAGGSYEQYF. The CDR3 DNA is TGTGCCAGCAGTCTACTAGCGGGAGGCTCCTACGAGCAGTACTTC. Full variable domain (rest looked up from reference TRBV28 and TRBJ2-7): DVKVTQSSRYLVKRTGEKVFLECVQDMDHENMFWYRQDPGLGLRLIYFSYDVKMKEKGDIPEGYSVSREKKERFSLILESASTNQTSMYLCASSLLAGGSYEQYFGPGTRLTVT.

V gene TRBV10-3 combines with J gene TRBJ2-5, with D perhaps TRBD1 (6 bases). CDR1 ENHRY and CDR2 SYGVKD come from the germline V gene. The CDR3 extends over 15 amino acids. V was shortened by 4 bases and J by 1 base, with 13 bases between the two germline ends. The CDR3 loop reads CAISAPDRFQETQYF. The CDR3 region has the DNA TGTGCCATCAGTGCCCCTGACAGGTTCCAAGAGACCCAGTACTTC.

V is TRBV5-1 and J is TRBJ1-1, with 10 bases fitting TRBD1. The CDR3 is 13 residues long. The germline gives CDR1 SGHRS, CDR2 YFSETQ. Losses at the gene ends were 10 bases for V and 1 base for J; bases not matched to a gene: 4. CDR3: CAGRQGANTEAFF. As DNA, the CDR3 is TGCGCCGGACGACAGGGGGCGAACACTGAAGCTTTCTTT.